A selection of T cell receptor beta chains follows, all from one sample in a study of cytomegalovirus exposure and HLA in healthy donors. Profiled with immunoSEQ multiplex PCR; TCRdb holds only in-frame clones, not every one. The data show approximately 160,000 clones, about 84% seen once. Material: PBMCs. The receptor source for this set is a man aged 18 to 35 in good health and CMV-seronegative. The CDR3 runs from the conserved cysteine through the conserved F or W. D genes are given only for firm matches. Clone size is given for some rows only: seen once, a few or many times, or a class if the clone is expanded.

CDR3nt,CDR3aa,j_gene,abundance,d_gene,v_gene
TGTGCCATCAGTGAAGGGGGAAATCAGCCCCAGCATTTT,CAISEGGNQPQHF,TRBJ1-5,few,NA,TRBV10-3
TGTGCTAGCAGCCCCACCCCCAGGGGGTACAATGAGCAGTTCTTC,CASSPTPRGYNEQFF,TRBJ2-1,once,TRBD1,TRBV7-7
TGTGCCAGCAGCTTACTAGCGGGAGGGTTCTATGAGCAGTTCTTC,CASSLLAGGFYEQFF,TRBJ2-1,NA,TRBD2,TRBV5-5
TGTGCCAGCAGTGTGGACAGATTTGCAACTAATGAAAAACTGTTTTTT,CASSVDRFATNEKLFF,TRBJ1-4,NA,NA,TRBV2
TGTGCCAGCTCACCGTTACCGGGACAGGGGGCTCTTGGCTCCTACGAGCAGTACTTC,CASSPLPGQGALGSYEQYF,TRBJ2-7,once,TRBD1,TRBV18
TGTGCCAGCAGCCCCCAAGGCGGCGGGAGGTTCCTCAATGAGCAGTTCTTC,CASSPQGGGRFLNEQFF,TRBJ2-1,NA,TRBD2,TRBV7-2
TGCGCCAGCCTCAGTCGCCCAGGGGCAGGAGGCTACACCTTC,CASLSRPGAGGYTF,TRBJ1-2,NA,NA,TRBV5-1
TGTGCCAGCAGCGTAGGGGACACAGAGCAGTTCTTC,CASSVGDTEQFF,TRBJ2-1,NA,NA,TRBV9
TGTGCCAGCAGTGAATTAAGACATTCGAGCTCCTACAATGAGCAGTTCTTC,CASSELRHSSSYNEQFF,TRBJ2-1,NA,NA,TRBV2
TGTGCCAGCAGCGTAGGGACTGACACCGGGGAGCTGTTTTTT,CASSVGTDTGELFF,TRBJ2-2,NA,NA,TRBV9
TGTGCCAGCAGTGGAGGGAGCAATCAGCCCCAGCATTTT,CASSGGSNQPQHF,TRBJ1-5,NA,NA,TRBV2
TGTGCCAGCTCGGCGAGGGAAGGAGCCTACGAGCAGTACTTC,CASSAREGAYEQYF,TRBJ2-7,NA,NA,TRBV6-1
TGTGCCAGCAGCTTAGACAGGGGGGGACCTGAAGCTTTCTTT,CASSLDRGGPEAFF,TRBJ1-1,NA,TRBD1,TRBV7-2
TGTGCCAGCAGCTTAGCAGCGACAGGGGTAGTCTACGAGCAGTACTTC,CASSLAATGVVYEQYF,TRBJ2-7,NA,TRBD1,TRBV11-2
TGTGCCAGTAGTATCCAGGGACAGGGAGGCGGCTACACCTTC,CASSIQGQGGGYTF,TRBJ1-2,NA,TRBD1,TRBV19
TGTGCCAGCAGTCCCCTGGGGGACAGGGGGACCTACGAGCAGTACTTC,CASSPLGDRGTYEQYF,TRBJ2-7,once,TRBD1,TRBV28
TGTGCCAGCAGTCCTAGCGGGAGTACCTCCTACGAGCGGTACTTC,CASSPSGSTSYERYF,TRBJ2-7,NA,TRBD2,TRBV28
TGTGCCAGCAGTTTATCGCGTAACAATGAGCAGTTCTTC,CASSLSRNNEQFF,TRBJ2-1,NA,NA,TRBV27
TGTGCCAGCAGCCTCACAGGGGATCGTTCACCCCTCCACTTT,CASSLTGDRSPLHF,TRBJ1-6,once,TRBD1,TRBV6-6
TGCAGCGCGGGGGGGGTTAATGAGCAGTTCTTC,CSAGGVNEQFF,TRBJ2-1,NA,TRBD2,TRBV29-1
TGTGCCAGCAGCTTAGGGCCGCTCGACTATGGCTACACCTTC,CASSLGPLDYGYTF,TRBJ1-2,NA,NA,TRBV11-2
TGTGCCAGCAGGGGACAGGGGGCAGAGCCCCAGCATTTT,CASRGQGAEPQHF,TRBJ1-5,NA,TRBD1,TRBV6-6
TGTGCCAGCAGCTTACCTCATGTTATGACGGAGCGAAACACCATATATTTT,CASSLPHVMTERNTIYF,TRBJ1-3,NA,NA,TRBV7-8
TGTGCCAGCTCACCGGAGTGGCAGGGCGGTCGAAAGAGGACCCAGTACTTC,CASSPEWQGGRKRTQYF,TRBJ2-5,NA,NA,TRBV18
TGTGCCGCCCGTCAGGGTGCCGGTTCCTACGAGCAGTACTTC,CAARQGAGSYEQYF,TRBJ2-7,NA,NA,TRBV10-3
TGTGCCAGCAGCTTAAACTCGGGAGGGCCTCACCACAATGAGCAGTTCTTC,CASSLNSGGPHHNEQFF,TRBJ2-1,NA,TRBD2,TRBV7-3
TGTGCCAGCAGAAGCGGGTCCTCCTACAATGAGCAGTTCTTC,CASRSGSSYNEQFF,TRBJ2-1,NA,NA,TRBV25-1
TGCGCCAGCAGCCAGGGAGGGGTAGGTATCGGTCAGCCCCAGCATTTT,CASSQGGVGIGQPQHF,TRBJ1-5,NA,NA,TRBV4-1
TGTGCCAGCAGCGTAGATTTACTAGCAGTCCGGATGTACAATGAGCAGTTCTTC,CASSVDLLAVRMYNEQFF,TRBJ2-1,NA,NA,TRBV9
TGTGCCAGCAGCCAAGAAGTGGCGCGGGGGGGCTATGAGCAGTTCTTC,CASSQEVARGGYEQFF,TRBJ2-1,NA,TRBD2,TRBV14
TGCAGCGTTCAGACAACCACAGGCGGCATTCAGTACTTC,CSVQTTTGGIQYF,TRBJ2-4,NA,NA,TRBV29-1
TGTGCCAGCAGTGAAAACGGCTACAATGAGCAGTTCTTC,CASSENGYNEQFF,TRBJ2-1,NA,NA,TRBV2
TGCGCCAGCAGCATAGACATTCAAGAGACCCAGTACTTC,CASSIDIQETQYF,TRBJ2-5,NA,NA,TRBV4-1
TGTGCCAGCAGCGTGACAGGAGTCCCTATATACGAGCAGTACTTC,CASSVTGVPIYEQYF,TRBJ2-7,NA,NA,TRBV9
TGCGCCACCAGGAAAAGGGACAGCGGCGAAAAACTGTTTTTT,CATRKRDSGEKLFF,TRBJ1-4,few,TRBD1,TRBV10-2
TGTGCCAGCAGCCTAGGACAGGGGGCGCCCGGCTACACCTTC,CASSLGQGAPGYTF,TRBJ1-2,NA,TRBD1,TRBV27
TGTGCCAGCAGTTTATTCGCCGGGGAGCTGTTTTTT,CASSLFAGELFF,TRBJ2-2,NA,NA,TRBV27
TGTGCCAGCAGCTTAGGGGACACACACAGGGATGGCTACACCTTC,CASSLGDTHRDGYTF,TRBJ1-2,NA,NA,TRBV7-2
TGTGCCAGTAGTATGATAGCGGGAGAGGTCTACGAGCAGTACTTC,CASSMIAGEVYEQYF,TRBJ2-7,NA,TRBD2,TRBV19
TGTGCGTCAGGGACAGGGGTCTACGAGCAGTTCTTC,CASGTGVYEQFF,TRBJ2-1,NA,TRBD1,TRBV28